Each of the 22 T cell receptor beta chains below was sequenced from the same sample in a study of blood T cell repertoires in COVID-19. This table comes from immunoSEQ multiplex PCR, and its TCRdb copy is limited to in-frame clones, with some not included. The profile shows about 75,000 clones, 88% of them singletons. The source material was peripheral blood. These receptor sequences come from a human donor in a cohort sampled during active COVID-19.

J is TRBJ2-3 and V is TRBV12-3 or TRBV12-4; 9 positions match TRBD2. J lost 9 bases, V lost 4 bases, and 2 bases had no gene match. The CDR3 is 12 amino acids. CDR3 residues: CASSSGTSTQYF. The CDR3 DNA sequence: TGTGCCAGCAGTTCCGGGACTAGCACGCAGTATTTT.

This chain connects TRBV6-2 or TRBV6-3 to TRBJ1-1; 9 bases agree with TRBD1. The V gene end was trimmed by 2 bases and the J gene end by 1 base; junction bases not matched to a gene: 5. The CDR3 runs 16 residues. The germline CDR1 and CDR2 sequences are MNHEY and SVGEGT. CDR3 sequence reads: CASSYRATGGNTEAFF. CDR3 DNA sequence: TGTGCCAGCAGTTACCGGGCGACAGGGGGGAACACTGAAGCTTTCTTT.

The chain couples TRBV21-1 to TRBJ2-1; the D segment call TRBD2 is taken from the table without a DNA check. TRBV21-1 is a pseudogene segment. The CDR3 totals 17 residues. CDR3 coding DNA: TGTGCCAGCAGCAACGCGGGAGGGCCATTACTTCACAATGAGCAGTTCTTC. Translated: CASSNAGGPLLHNEQFF.

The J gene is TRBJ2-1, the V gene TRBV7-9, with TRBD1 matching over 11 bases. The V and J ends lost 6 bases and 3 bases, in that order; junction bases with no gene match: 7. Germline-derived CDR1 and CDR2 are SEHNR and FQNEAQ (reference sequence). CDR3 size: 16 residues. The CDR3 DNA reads TGTGCCAGCAGTGTCGCCGGGACAGGGGGCTACAATGAGCAGTTCTTC. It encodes CASSVAGTGGYNEQFF.

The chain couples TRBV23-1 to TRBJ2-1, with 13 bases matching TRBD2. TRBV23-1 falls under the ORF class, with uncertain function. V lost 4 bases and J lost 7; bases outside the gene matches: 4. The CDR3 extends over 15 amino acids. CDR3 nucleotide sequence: TGCGCCAGCAGTCCAACTAGCGGGGGGGCGAATGAGCAGTTCTTC. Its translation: CASSPTSGGANEQFF.

CDR3 loop: CASSPLDRDDGYTF. The CDR3 DNA follows: TGTGCCAGCAGCCCCCTGGACAGGGACGATGGCTACACCTTC. The rearrangement links TRBV14 to TRBJ1-2; 8 nucleotides line up with TRBD1. Trimming took 4 bases from V and 6 from J; bases not matched to a gene: 7. Germline CDR1 and CDR2: SGHDN and FVKESK. The CDR3 length is 14 residues.

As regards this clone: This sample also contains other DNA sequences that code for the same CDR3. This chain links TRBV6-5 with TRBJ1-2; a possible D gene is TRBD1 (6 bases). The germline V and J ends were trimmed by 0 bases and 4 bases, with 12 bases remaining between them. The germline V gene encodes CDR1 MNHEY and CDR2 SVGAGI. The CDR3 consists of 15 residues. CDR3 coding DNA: TGTGCCAGCAGTTACTCTTGGGGGGGCGGCTATGGCTACACCTTC. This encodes CASSYSWGGGYGYTF.

Here the CDR3 reads CAWTRQGWMTNTGELFF. Here the CDR3 DNA reads TGTGCCTGGACCCGACAGGGCTGGATGACGAACACCGGGGAGCTGTTTTTT. J is TRBJ2-2 and V is TRBV30; 7 nucleotides agree with TRBD1. The germline CDR1 and CDR2 sequences are GTSNPN and SVGIG (reference sequence). V shed 4 bases and J 0 bases; nucleotides not matched to a gene: 11. This CDR3 has 17 amino acids.

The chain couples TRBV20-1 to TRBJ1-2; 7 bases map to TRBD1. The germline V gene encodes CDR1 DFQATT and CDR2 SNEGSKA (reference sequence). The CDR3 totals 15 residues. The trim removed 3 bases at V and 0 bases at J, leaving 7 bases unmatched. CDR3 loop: CSASGGQVANYGYTF. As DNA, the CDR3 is TGCAGTGCTAGTGGAGGACAGGTTGCTAACTATGGCTACACCTTC.

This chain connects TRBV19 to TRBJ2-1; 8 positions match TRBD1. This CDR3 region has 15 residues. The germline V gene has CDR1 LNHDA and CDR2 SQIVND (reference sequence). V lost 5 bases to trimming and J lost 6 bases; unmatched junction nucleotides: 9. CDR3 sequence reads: CASSPRQGARNEQFF. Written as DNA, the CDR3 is TGTGCCAGTAGTCCCCGTCAGGGGGCACGCAATGAGCAGTTCTTC.

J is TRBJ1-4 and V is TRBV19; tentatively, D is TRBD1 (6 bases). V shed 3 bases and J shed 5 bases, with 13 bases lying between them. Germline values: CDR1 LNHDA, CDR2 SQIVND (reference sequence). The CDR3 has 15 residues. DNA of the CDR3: TGTGCCAGTAGTATTCGCCGTGACAGGAATGAAAAACTGTTTTTT. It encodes CASSIRRDRNEKLFF. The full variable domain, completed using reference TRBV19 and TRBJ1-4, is DGGITQSPKYLFRKEGQNVTLSCEQNLNHDAMYWYRQDPGQGLRLIYYSQIVNDFQKGDIAEGYSVSREKKESFPLTVTSAQKNPTAFYLCASSIRRDRNEKLFFGSGTQLSVL.

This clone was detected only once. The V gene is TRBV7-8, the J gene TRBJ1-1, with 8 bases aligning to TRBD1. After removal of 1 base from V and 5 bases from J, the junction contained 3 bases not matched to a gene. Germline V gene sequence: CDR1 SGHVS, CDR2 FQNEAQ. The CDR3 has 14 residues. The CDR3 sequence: CASSLGTGSTEAFF. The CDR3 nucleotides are TGTGCCAGCAGCTTAGGGACAGGGTCTACTGAAGCTTTCTTT.

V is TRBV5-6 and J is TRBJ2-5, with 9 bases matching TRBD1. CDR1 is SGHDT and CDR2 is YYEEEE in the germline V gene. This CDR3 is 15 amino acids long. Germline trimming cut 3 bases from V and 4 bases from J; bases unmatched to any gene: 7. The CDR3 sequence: CASSSSQGAPETQYF. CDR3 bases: TGTGCCAGCAGCTCATCACAGGGGGCGCCAGAGACCCAGTACTTC.

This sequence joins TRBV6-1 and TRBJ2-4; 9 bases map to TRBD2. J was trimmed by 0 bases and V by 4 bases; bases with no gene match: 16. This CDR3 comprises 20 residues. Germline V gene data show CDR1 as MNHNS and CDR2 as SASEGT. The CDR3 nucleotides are TGTGCCAGCAGTGCGATGGGACTAGCAAGCGCAGAGGCAGCCAAAAACATTCAGTACTTC. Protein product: CASSAMGLASAEAAKNIQYF.

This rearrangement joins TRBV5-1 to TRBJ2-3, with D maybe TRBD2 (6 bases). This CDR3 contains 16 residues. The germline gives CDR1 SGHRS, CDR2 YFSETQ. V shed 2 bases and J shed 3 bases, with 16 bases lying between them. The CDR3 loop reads CASSFPRSGETDTQYF. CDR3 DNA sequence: TGCGCCAGCAGCTTCCCCCGGTCGGGGGAGACAGATACGCAGTATTTT. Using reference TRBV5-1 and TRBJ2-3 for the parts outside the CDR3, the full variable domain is KAGVTQTPRYLIKTRGQQVTLSCSPISGHRSVSWYQQTPGQGLQFLFEYFSETQRNKGNFPGRFSGRQFSNSRSEMNVSTLELGDSALYLCASSFPRSGETDTQYFGPGTRLTVL.

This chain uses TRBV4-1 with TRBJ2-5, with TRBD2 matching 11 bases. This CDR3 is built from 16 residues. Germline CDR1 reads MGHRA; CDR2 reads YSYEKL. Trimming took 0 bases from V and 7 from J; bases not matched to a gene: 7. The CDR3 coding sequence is TGCGCCAGCAGCCAAGATAGCGGGAGGGCCGTAGGGACCCAGTACTTC. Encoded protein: CASSQDSGRAVGTQYF.

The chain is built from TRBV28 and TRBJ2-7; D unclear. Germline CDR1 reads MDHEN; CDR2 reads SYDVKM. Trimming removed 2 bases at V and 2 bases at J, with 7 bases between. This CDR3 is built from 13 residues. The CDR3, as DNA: TGTGCCAGCAGTTTAGCGGAGCCCTACGAGCAGTACTTC. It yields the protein CASSLAEPYEQYF.

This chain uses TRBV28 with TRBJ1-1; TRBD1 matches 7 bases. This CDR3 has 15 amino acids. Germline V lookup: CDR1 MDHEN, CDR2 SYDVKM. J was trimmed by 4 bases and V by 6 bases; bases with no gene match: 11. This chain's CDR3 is CASSSGGYRGTEAFF. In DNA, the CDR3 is TGTGCCAGCAGCTCAGGGGGGTATAGGGGCACTGAAGCTTTCTTT.

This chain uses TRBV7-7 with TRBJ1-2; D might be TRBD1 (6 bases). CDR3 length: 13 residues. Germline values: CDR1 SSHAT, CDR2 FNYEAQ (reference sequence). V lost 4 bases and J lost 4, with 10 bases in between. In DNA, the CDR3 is TGTGCCAGCAGCTCCACAGGGACCTATGGCTACACCTTC. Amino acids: CASSSTGTYGYTF.

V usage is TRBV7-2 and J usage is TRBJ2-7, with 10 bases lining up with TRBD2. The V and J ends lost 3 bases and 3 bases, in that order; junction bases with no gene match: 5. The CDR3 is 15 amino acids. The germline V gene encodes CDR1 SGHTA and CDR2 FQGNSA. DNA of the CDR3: TGTGCCAGCAGCTTCTCTAGCGGGGGTTACTACGAGCAGTACTTC. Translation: CASSFSSGGYYEQYF.

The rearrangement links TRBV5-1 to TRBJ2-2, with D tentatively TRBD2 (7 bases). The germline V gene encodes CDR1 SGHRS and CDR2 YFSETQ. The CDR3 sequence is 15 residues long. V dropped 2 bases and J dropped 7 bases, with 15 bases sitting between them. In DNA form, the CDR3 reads TGCGCCAGCAGCTTAACAGGGCTAGCGGACGGGGAGCTGTTTTTT. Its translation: CASSLTGLADGELFF.

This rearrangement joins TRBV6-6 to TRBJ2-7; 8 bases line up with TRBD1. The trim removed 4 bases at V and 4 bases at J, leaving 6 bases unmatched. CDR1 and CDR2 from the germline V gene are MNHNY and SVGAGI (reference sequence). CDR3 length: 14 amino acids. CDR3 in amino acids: CASSSRQGWYEQYF. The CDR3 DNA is TGTGCCAGCAGTTCCAGACAGGGGTGGTACGAGCAGTACTTC.